The TCR beta chain described here comes from a study of control samples from healthy donors and cancer patients. Clones were sequenced by immunoSEQ multiplex PCR, and TCRdb holds only the in-frame ones, with some missing. The repertoire holds 90,000 or so clones, with roughly 90% as singletons. The CDR3 length is 14 residues. CDR1 is SGHDT, CDR2 YYEEEE, per germline. V gave up 4 bases and J gave up 8 bases, with 13 bases separating them. This clone was observed once. This TCR derives from a woman between 70 and 85 years old in good health. The V call is TRBV5-6, the J call TRBJ1-6; D might be TRBD1 (6 bases). Sequencing was carried out using blood. The CDR3 region is CASSTRDIDSPLHF. In DNA form, the CDR3 reads TGTGCCAGCAGCACCCGGGACATCGATTCACCCCTCCACTTT. Filled out from reference TRBV5-6 and TRBJ1-6, the complete variable domain reads DAGVTQSPTHLIKTRGQQVTLRCSPKSGHDTVSWYQQALGQGPQFIFQYYEEEERQRGNFPDRFSGHQFPNYSSELNVNALLLGDSALYLCASSTRDIDSPLHFGNGTRLTVT.